This T cell receptor (beta chain) was sequenced during a study of T cells in Graves' hyperthyroidism and ophthalmopathy. Germline V gene data show CDR1 as SGHVS and CDR2 as FQNEAQ. V was clipped by 5 bases and J by 5 bases; unmatched bases: 10. The CDR3 totals 16 residues. This clonotype was found many times. The antigen remains unidentified. Study-wide findings and caveats: Peripheral blood also featured most of the thyroid clonotypes expanded above 0.001.

Researchers amplified the TCR beta CDR3 regions from RNA transcripts. When the TCR CDR3 underwent first-round RT-PCR, the HTBI primer set was used. One entry per CDR3 protein, called by TCRdb with MiXCR from the multiplex PCR reads. The table has around 500,000 distinct CDR3 sequences, 13% to 15% seen once. The specimen was blood. This receptor was identified in a woman younger than 30 with Graves' hyperthyroidism. This chain links TRBV7-8 with TRBJ2-5, with 11 positions matching TRBD2. CDR3 loop: CASSPTSGKYSETQYF. In nucleotides, the CDR3 is TGTGCCAGCAGCCCGACTAGCGGGAAGTATTCGGAGACCCAGTACTTC.